This entry lists 14 T cell receptor beta chains sequenced from one sample in a study of T cells after posttransplantation cyclophosphamide. Produced via immunoSEQ multiplex PCR; TCRdb's table is partial and in-frame only. The sample yields roughly 42,000 clones, about 92% seen once. A marrow graft followed busulfan-fludarabine conditioning, with cyclophosphamide on days +3 and +4. The sample consisted of PBMCs, taken roughly 59 days after allogeneic stem cell transplant with posttransplant cyclophosphamide. The receptor source for this set is a male patient aged 60 to 75 who received an allogeneic stem cell transplant from a related donor and was CMV-positive. Some T cells may be graft donor cells.

The CDR3: CASSGLAQGASNEKLFF. For the CDR3, the DNA is TGTGCCAGCAGTGGCCTTGCACAGGGGGCTTCTAATGAAAAACTGTTTTTT. The chain has TRBV6-1 and TRBJ1-4, with 9 bases matching TRBD1. J was trimmed by 3 bases and V by 4 bases; bases with no gene match: 9. Germline CDR1 MNHNS, CDR2 SASEGT. This CDR3 is 17 amino acids long.

This chain uses TRBV7-9 with TRBJ1-1; D is undetermined. V was shortened by 1 base and J by 6 bases, with 12 bases between the two germline ends. The CDR3 consists of 14 residues. Germline assignment: CDR1 SEHNR and CDR2 FQNEAQ (reference sequence). The CDR3 region has the DNA TGTGCCAGCAGCTTAGACGGGAAAGGCGCTGAAGCTTTCTTT. Amino acids: CASSLDGKGAEAFF.

The V gene is TRBV14, the J gene TRBJ2-3; 11 nucleotides match TRBD2. The V segment lost 6 bases and the J segment 5 bases; nucleotides outside the gene matches: 4. Germline loops: CDR1 SGHDN, CDR2 FVKESK. The CDR3 length is 14 residues. For the CDR3, the DNA is TGTGCCAGCAGACGTACTAGCGGGGGAGATACGCAGTATTTT. Translating gives CASRRTSGGDTQYF.

The chain joins TRBV28 to TRBJ1-1; the D gene is possibly TRBD1 (6 bases). Per the germline V gene, CDR1 is MDHEN and CDR2 is SYDVKM. The CDR3 is 15 residues long. The V and J ends lost 7 bases and 1 base respectively, with 16 bases between them. This chain's CDR3 is CASNSEGVWNTEAFF. The CDR3 nucleotides are TGTGCCAGCAACTCAGAGGGGGTCTGGAACACTGAAGCTTTCTTT.

The V and J genes are TRBV7-6 and TRBJ1-4; 8 nucleotides align to TRBD1. Trimming cost V 5 bases and J 6 bases; bases outside gene matches: 8. The CDR3 spans 15 residues. Germline loops: CDR1 SGHVS, CDR2 FNYEAQ. Here the CDR3 reads CASSRQGNADEKLFF. The CDR3 DNA is TGTGCCAGCAGCCGACAGGGGAACGCGGATGAAAAACTGTTTTTT.

The J gene is TRBJ1-1, the V gene TRBV9; weak D call: TRBD1 (6 bases). Trimming removed 1 base from V and 2 bases from J, with 12 bases in between. CDR1 and CDR2 from the germline V gene are SGDLS and YYNGEE. The CDR3 consists of 15 residues. CDR3 bases: TGTGCCAGCAGCGTATTCCGGGGGGGCAACACTGAAGCTTTCTTT. Translation: CASSVFRGGNTEAFF. Filled out from reference TRBV9 and TRBJ1-1, the complete variable domain reads DSGVTQTPKHLITATGQRVTLRCSPRSGDLSVYWYQQSLDQGLQFLIQYYNGEERAKGNILERFSAQQFPDLHSELNLSSLELGDSALYFCASSVFRGGNTEAFFGQGTRLTVV.

The V and J genes are TRBV5-1 and TRBJ2-3, with 9 bases that match TRBD2. Germline loops: CDR1 SGHRS, CDR2 YFSETQ. The trim removed 0 bases at V and 4 bases at J, leaving 3 bases unmatched. The length of the CDR3 is 15 residues. CDR3 nucleotides: TGCGCCAGCAGCTTGGATCCTAGCGGGGCAGATACGCAGTATTTT. It codes for CASSLDPSGADTQYF.

This sequence joins TRBV12-2 and TRBJ2-7; TRBD2 was called by the table and not checked on the DNA. TRBV12-2 is given as a pseudogene. The CDR3 totals 16 residues. The CDR3 loop is CASRLARARWDSEQYV. In DNA form, the CDR3 reads TGTGCAAGTCGCTTAGCGCGGGCAAGGTGGGATTCCGAGCAGTACGTC.

This sequence joins TRBV9 and TRBJ2-1; 7 bases are a match to TRBD1. With V trimmed by 2 bases and J by 7 bases, 6 bases remained unmatched. CDR1 and CDR2 from the germline V gene are SGDLS and YYNGEE. The CDR3 length is 14 residues. The CDR3 DNA reads as TGTGCCAGCAGCGTGGGACAGCTAAGGAATGAGCAGTTCTTC. It is translated as CASSVGQLRNEQFF. Together with reference TRBV9 and TRBJ2-1, the CDR3 gives the full variable domain: DSGVTQTPKHLITATGQRVTLRCSPRSGDLSVYWYQQSLDQGLQFLIQYYNGEERAKGNILERFSAQQFPDLHSELNLSSLELGDSALYFCASSVGQLRNEQFFGPGTRLTVL.

V and J are TRBV28 and TRBJ2-7, with 7 nucleotides matching TRBD1. The CDR3 runs to 17 residues. V lost 6 bases and J lost 0; bases outside the gene matches: 14. Germline V gene lookup returns CDR1 MDHEN and CDR2 SYDVKM. The CDR3 spells CASSPFGQVLSSYEQYF. The DNA for the CDR3 is TGTGCCAGCAGCCCTTTTGGACAGGTTCTGAGCTCCTACGAGCAGTACTTC.

CDR3 region: CASSRPSGSYEQYF. The CDR3 coding sequence is TGCGCCAGCAGCCGTCCCTCGGGGTCCTACGAGCAGTACTTC. The genes are TRBV5-1 and TRBJ2-7; TRBD2 might be the D (5 bases). The CDR3 is made up of 14 amino acids. Trimming cost V 4 bases and J 1 base, with 12 bases left between them. CDR1 SGHRS and CDR2 YFSETQ come from the germline V gene.

The V call is TRBV10-3, the J call TRBJ2-4; possible D gene TRBD1, 5 bases. The V gene's germline CDR1 is ENHRY and CDR2 SYGVKD. V was pared by 6 bases and J by 2 bases, with 5 bases between. This CDR3 has 12 residues. The CDR3, as DNA: TGTGCCATCAGGGACACCAAAAACATTCAGTACTTC. As protein: CAIRDTKNIQYF.

J is TRBJ2-2 and V is TRBV11-3, with D maybe TRBD2 (7 bases). Trimming stripped 3 bases from V and 5 bases from J, with 13 bases between. This CDR3 comprises 15 residues. CDR1 and CDR2 from the germline V gene are SGHNT and YENEEA. CDR3 bases: TGTGCCAGCAGCTTGACGGGGGGCCAAACCGGGGAGCTGTTTTTT. Protein: CASSLTGGQTGELFF.

The chain couples TRBV27 to TRBJ1-6; D not resolved. Germline assignment: CDR1 MNHEY and CDR2 SMNVEV (reference sequence). With 2 bases removed from V and 10 bases from J, the gap between germline ends came to 12 bases. CDR3 length equals 14 residues. CDR3 sequence (DNA): TGTGCCAGCAGTTTAGTCAGGTCAAACTCACCCCTCCACTTT. This codes for CASSLVRSNSPLHF.